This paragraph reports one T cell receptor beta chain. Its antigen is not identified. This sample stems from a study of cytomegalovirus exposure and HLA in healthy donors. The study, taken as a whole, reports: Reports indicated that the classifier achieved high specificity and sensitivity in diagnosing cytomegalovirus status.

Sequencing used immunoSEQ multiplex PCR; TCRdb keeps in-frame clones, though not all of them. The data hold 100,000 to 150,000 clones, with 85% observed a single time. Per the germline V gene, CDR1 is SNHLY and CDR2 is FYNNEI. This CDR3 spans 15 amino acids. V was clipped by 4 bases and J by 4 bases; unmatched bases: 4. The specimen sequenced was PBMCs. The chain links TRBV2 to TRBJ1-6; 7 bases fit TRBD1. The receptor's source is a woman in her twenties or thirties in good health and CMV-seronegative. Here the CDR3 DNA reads TGTGCCAGCAGTGGAGGACAGGCGTATAATTCACCCCTCCACTTT. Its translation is CASSGGQAYNSPLHF.